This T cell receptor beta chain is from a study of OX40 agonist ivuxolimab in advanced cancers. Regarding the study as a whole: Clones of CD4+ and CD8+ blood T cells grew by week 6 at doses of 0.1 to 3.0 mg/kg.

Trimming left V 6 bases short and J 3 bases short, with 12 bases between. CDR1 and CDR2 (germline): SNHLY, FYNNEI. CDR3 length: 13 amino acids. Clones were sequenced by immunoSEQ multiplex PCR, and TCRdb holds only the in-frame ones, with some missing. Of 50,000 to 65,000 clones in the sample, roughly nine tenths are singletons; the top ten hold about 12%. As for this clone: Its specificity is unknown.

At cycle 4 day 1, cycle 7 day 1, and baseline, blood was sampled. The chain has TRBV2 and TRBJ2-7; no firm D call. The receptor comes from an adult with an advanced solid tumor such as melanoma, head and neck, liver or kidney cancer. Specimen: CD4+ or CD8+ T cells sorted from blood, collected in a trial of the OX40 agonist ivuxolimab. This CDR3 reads CASSPGRYYEQYF. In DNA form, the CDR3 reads TGTGCCAGCAGCCCCGGAAGGTACTACGAGCAGTACTTC.